These T cell receptor beta chains were read from a single sample in a study of CD8 T cells in ankylosing spondylitis. TCRdb ran MiXCR on the 5' RACE reads and lists one entry per CDR3 protein. This sample has approximately 400,000 distinct CDR3 sequences; roughly 26% occur once, and the top ten carry 0.89%. The source material was blood, either unsorted or a sorted T cell fraction (not recorded which). These receptor sequences come from a male donor with ankylosing spondylitis. Both conserved end residues are part of each CDR3. D genes are given only for firm matches. Clone size, where shown, is once, few, many, or a class for clones that have expanded.

>TRBJ2-1|TRBV7-7|TRBD2|NA
CASSDRWGTNYNEQFF
TGTGCCAGCAGTGATAGGTGGGGGACTAACTACAATGAGCAGTTCTTC
>TRBJ2-1|TRBV19|TRBD1|few
CASSIEDRVNGEQFF
TGTGCCAGTAGTATAGAGGACAGGGTAAATGGTGAGCAGTTCTTC
>TRBJ2-7|TRBV30|NA|NA
CAWSFRRDRGPGPLYEQYF
TGTGCCTGGAGCTTTCGAAGAGATAGGGGCCCGGGGCCCCTCTACGAGCAGTACTTC
>TRBJ1-2|TRBV6-1|TRBD1|once
CASSLRGTGDGYTF
TGTGCCAGCAGCCTACGTGGGACAGGAGATGGCTACACCTTC
>TRBJ1-2|TRBV18|NA|few
CASSPNRPQGTYGYTF
TGTGCCAGCTCACCAAACCGCCCCCAGGGAACCTATGGCTACACCTTC
>TRBJ1-1|TRBV7-8|NA|NA
CASSLYGEAFF
TGTGCCAGCAGCTTATACGGTGAAGCTTTCTTT
>TRBJ2-1|TRBV12-3/TRBV12-4|NA|NA
CASSFESHYEQFF
TGTGCCAGCAGTTTCGAATCCCATTACGAGCAGTTCTTC
>TRBJ2-3|TRBV10-1|TRBD1|few
CASSPATGAPDTQYF
TGCGCCAGCAGCCCCGCGACAGGGGCACCAGATACGCAGTATTTT
>TRBJ1-5|TRBV20-1|TRBD1|NA
CSARDLRTGHQPQHF
TGCAGTGCTAGAGATCTCCGGACAGGGCATCAGCCCCAGCATTTT
>TRBJ2-1|TRBV11-2|TRBD2|few
CASSFMTSGSLALYNEQFF
TGTGCCAGCAGCTTCATGACTAGCGGGAGTCTGGCCCTCTACAATGAGCAGTTCTTC
>TRBJ2-1|TRBV20-1|NA|few
CSARIGRAYNEQFF
TGCAGTGCTAGAATCGGGAGAGCCTACAATGAGCAGTTCTTC
>TRBJ1-1|TRBV5-5|NA|few
CASSQRQIGTEAFF
TGTGCCAGCAGCCAGAGACAGATAGGCACTGAAGCTTTCTTT
>TRBJ1-1|TRBV15|NA|few
CATSRDRGRAAEAFF
TGTGCCACCAGCAGAGATAGGGGTCGAGCCGCTGAAGCTTTCTTT
>TRBJ1-1|TRBV6-1|NA|NA
CATWTERNTEAFF
TGTGCCACCTGGACAGAGCGAAACACTGAAGCTTTCTTT
>TRBJ1-1|TRBV12-3/TRBV12-4|TRBD1|few
CASSQTGLTEAFF
TGTGCCAGCAGCCAGACAGGGCTAACTGAAGCTTTCTTT
>TRBJ1-2|TRBV20-1|TRBD1|NA
CSAVRTGNYGYTF
TGCAGTGCTGTCAGGACAGGAAACTATGGCTACACCTTC
>TRBJ2-7|TRBV5-6|NA|NA
CASSLLASPTSYEQYF
TGTGCCAGCAGCTTGTTAGCATCACCGACCTCCTACGAGCAGTACTTC
>TRBJ1-1|TRBV27|NA|few
CASSLGGSGGVNTEAFF
TGTGCCAGCAGTTTAGGGGGGTCAGGAGGGGTCAACACTGAAGCTTTCTTT
>TRBJ1-6|TRBV2|NA|NA
CASSEVGDNSPLHF
TGTGCCAGCAGTGAAGTAGGAGATAATTCACCCCTCCACTTT
>TRBJ1-5|TRBV19|TRBD1|NA
CASGRRDSRLGSGNQPQHF
TGTGCCAGTGGGCGGCGGGACAGCCGATTAGGGAGCGGCAATCAGCCCCAGCATTTT
>TRBJ1-2|TRBV5-1|TRBD1|NA
CASYEPGQVNYGYTF
TGCGCCAGTTACGAGCCGGGACAGGTTAACTATGGCTACACCTTC
>TRBJ2-3|TRBV12-3/TRBV12-4|NA|NA
CASRNRDQFIDTQYF
TGTGCCAGCAGAAACCGGGACCAGTTTATTGATACGCAGTATTTT
>TRBJ2-1|TRBV5-1|NA|NA
CASSLAPGTYNEQFF
TGCGCCAGCAGCTTGGCCCCTGGGACGTACAATGAGCAGTTCTTC
>TRBJ1-1|TRBV12-3/TRBV12-4|TRBD1|NA
CASSRQGGNTEAFF
TGTGCCAGCAGCCGACAGGGAGGGAACACTGAAGCTTTCTTT
>TRBJ2-1|TRBV7-9|NA|many
CASSPEGRNEQFF
TGTGCCAGCAGCCCCGAGGGCCGCAATGAGCAGTTCTTC
>TRBJ2-3|TRBV2|NA|few
CASRRTDDTDTQYF
TGTGCCAGCAGGAGGACAGACGATACAGATACGCAGTATTTT
>TRBJ2-5|TRBV15|NA|NA
CATSRTGETQYF
TGTGCCACCAGTCGAACGGGGGAGACCCAGTACTTC
>TRBJ2-3|TRBV11-2|NA|few
CASSHPPFPGLSADTQYF
TGTGCCAGCAGCCATCCCCCCTTCCCGGGATTATCCGCAGATACGCAGTATTTT
>TRBJ2-1|TRBV29-1|NA|NA
CSVEDYGGEQFF
TGCAGCGTTGAAGATTACGGGGGAGAGCAGTTCTTC
>TRBJ2-7|TRBV15|NA|NA
CATSSPQGIGVGSYEQYF
TGTGCCACCAGCAGCCCACAGGGAATTGGAGTAGGCTCCTACGAGCAGTACTTC
>TRBJ1-2|TRBV12-3/TRBV12-4|TRBD1|NA
CASSAAAQGGYGYTF
TGTGCCAGCAGTGCCGCCGCACAGGGGGGTTATGGCTACACCTTC
>TRBJ2-3|TRBV12-3/TRBV12-4|NA|NA
CASRLTAVRSTDTQYF
TGTGCCAGCAGGCTGACGGCCGTGAGAAGCACAGATACGCAGTATTTT
>TRBJ1-3|TRBV5-1|NA|NA
CASSLAGYGNTIYF
TGCGCCAGCAGCTTGGCAGGGTATGGAAACACCATATATTTT
>TRBJ2-2|TRBV11-2|TRBD2|NA
CASSFRFGGGNTGELFF
TGTGCCAGCAGCTTCCGTTTTGGGGGGGGAAACACCGGGGAGCTGTTTTTT
>TRBJ1-5|TRBV28|TRBD1|NA
CASSFRTGIGQPQHF
TGTGCCAGCAGTTTCCGGACAGGGATTGGCCAGCCCCAGCATTTT
>TRBJ1-2|TRBV19|TRBD1|once
CASSPGQGAWTNYGYTF
TGTGCCAGTAGTCCCGGACAGGGGGCTTGGACTAACTATGGCTACACCTTC
>TRBJ1-4|TRBV3-1|NA|NA
CASSHFERVDNEKLFF
TGTGCCAGCAGCCACTTCGAGAGGGTGGATAATGAAAAACTGTTTTTT
>TRBJ1-3|TRBV7-9|NA|NA
CASSSSDITISGNTIYF
TGTGCCAGCAGCTCCTCTGACATTACCATCTCTGGAAACACCATATATTTT
>TRBJ2-1|TRBV6-1|TRBD2|few
CASSEAVAGGPYNEQFF
TGTGCCAGCAGTGAAGCGGTAGCGGGAGGGCCGTACAATGAGCAGTTCTTC
>TRBJ2-1|TRBV20-1|TRBD1|NA
CSANSGTGDYNEQFF
TGCAGTGCTAATTCCGGGACAGGGGACTACAATGAGCAGTTCTTC
>TRBJ2-2|TRBV5-1|NA|few
CASRMATGEELFF
TGCGCCAGCCGGATGGCAACTGGGGAGGAGCTGTTTTTT
>TRBJ1-2|TRBV5-1|TRBD1|NA
CASSLFQGDYGYTF
TGCGCCAGCAGCTTGTTCCAGGGGGACTATGGCTACACCTTC
>TRBJ2-1|TRBV9|TRBD2|few
CASSVPGTSGRNEQFF
TGTGCCAGCAGCGTCCCCGGGACTAGCGGGAGGAATGAGCAGTTCTTC
>TRBJ2-2|TRBV2|NA|NA
CASSEARAPGELFF
TGTGCCAGCAGTGAAGCAAGAGCCCCCGGGGAGCTGTTTTTT